Listed below are T cell receptor beta chains from one sample, sequenced in a study of identical twins. TCRdb called the 5' RACE reads again in MiXCR, with one record for every CDR3 protein. This repertoire shows about 240,000 distinct CDR3 sequences, under 12% found once; its top ten account for roughly 10%. The sample comprised memory T cells sorted from blood. These TCRs come from a middle-aged man in good health. The CDR3 runs from the conserved cysteine through the conserved F or W. The D gene is left open where the match is weak. Clone size appears in some rows only: once, few, many, or a class for an expanded clone.

D gene,clone size,J gene,V gene,CDR3 protein,CDR3 DNA
NA,many,TRBJ1-5,TRBV20-1,CSARLGWRQPQHF,TGCAGTGCTAGGTTGGGGTGGAGGCAGCCCCAGCATTTT
NA,few,TRBJ2-4,TRBV6-1,CASSGLGGQNIQYF,TGTGCCAGCAGCGGATTGGGCGGTCAAAACATTCAGTACTTC
NA,few,TRBJ2-5,TRBV20-1,CSATVSTPETQYF,TGCAGTGCAACTGTCAGTACCCCCGAGACCCAGTACTTC
NA,many,TRBJ1-5,TRBV18,CASSPMSGGDQPQHF,TGTGCCAGCTCACCAATGTCGGGGGGCGATCAGCCCCAGCATTTT
TRBD2,many,TRBJ2-5,TRBV7-2,CASSSGLAGLQETQYF,TGTGCCAGCAGTTCGGGACTAGCGGGGCTCCAAGAGACCCAGTACTTC
TRBD1,few,TRBJ2-1,TRBV5-1,CASSLGGTGANEQFF,TGCGCCAGCAGCTTGGGGGGGACAGGGGCCAATGAGCAGTTCTTC
NA,few,TRBJ2-5,TRBV12-3/TRBV12-4,CASSLGASVETQYF,TGTGCCAGCAGTTTAGGAGCTAGCGTAGAGACCCAGTACTTC
NA,many,TRBJ2-2,TRBV11-1,CASSLAFWAGASTGELFF,TGTGCCAGCAGCTTAGCGTTCTGGGCAGGGGCGAGCACCGGGGAGCTGTTTTTT
NA,few,TRBJ1-2,TRBV5-5,CASSDRTAYGYTF,TGTGCCAGCAGCGACAGGACAGCCTATGGCTACACCTTC
NA,many,TRBJ1-4,TRBV6-5,CASGRSNEKLFF,TGTGCCAGCGGTAGATCTAATGAAAAACTGTTTTTT
NA,few,TRBJ1-1,TRBV30,CAWSVRGGGEGNTEAFF,TGTGCCTGGAGTGTACGGGGAGGAGGGGAAGGGAACACTGAAGCTTTCTTT
NA,many,TRBJ2-7,TRBV5-1,CASSLTAGQYEQYF,TGCGCCAGCAGCTTGACCGCGGGTCAGTACGAGCAGTACTTC
NA,NA,TRBJ2-3,TRBV5-6,CASSPTFGGRTDTQYF,TGTGCCAGCAGCCCCACCTTCGGGGGGCGCACAGATACGCAGTATTTT
TRBD2,NA,TRBJ2-1,TRBV7-2,CASSSRAMTSGSHNEQFF,TGTGCCAGCAGCTCTAGGGCCATGACTAGCGGGAGCCACAATGAGCAGTTCTTC
NA,NA,TRBJ2-5,TRBV20-1,CSASPQIAAQETQYF,TGCAGTGCTAGCCCTCAAATAGCGGCCCAAGAGACCCAGTACTTC
NA,NA,TRBJ1-3,TRBV6-1,CASRNARTVSGNTIYF,TGTGCCAGCAGGAATGCCCGGACAGTCTCTGGAAACACCATATATTTT
NA,NA,TRBJ2-1,TRBV11-2,CASSLWAGANEQFF,TGTGCCAGCAGCTTATGGGCAGGGGCAAACGAGCAGTTCTTC
TRBD2,NA,TRBJ2-1,TRBV12-3/TRBV12-4,CASVAGVSYNEQFF,TGTGCCAGCGTCGCGGGGGTCTCCTACAATGAGCAGTTCTTC
NA,NA,TRBJ2-2,TRBV6-2/TRBV6-3,CASSYPSSRIAYPNTGELFF,TGTGCCAGCAGTTACCCCTCGTCTAGAATAGCTTACCCGAACACCGGGGAGCTGTTTTTT
NA,NA,TRBJ1-2,TRBV14,CASSQDSRNYGYTF,TGTGCCAGCAGCCAAGATAGCAGGAACTATGGCTACACCTTC
TRBD1,NA,TRBJ2-5,TRBV27,CASSPGTGAGETQYF,TGTGCCAGCAGTCCGGGGACAGGCGCGGGGGAGACCCAGTACTTC
TRBD2,NA,TRBJ2-7,TRBV29-1,CSAWTSGDYEQYF,TGCAGCGCTTGGACTAGCGGGGACTACGAGCAGTACTTC
TRBD2,NA,TRBJ2-2,TRBV5-4,CASSLASGGAGELFF,TGTGCCAGCAGCCTGGCTAGCGGGGGGGCCGGGGAGCTGTTTTTT
NA,once,TRBJ2-1,TRBV12-3/TRBV12-4,CASSLSGENYNEQFF,TGTGCCAGCAGTTTAAGTGGGGAAAACTACAATGAGCAGTTCTTC
NA,many,TRBJ2-7,TRBV12-3/TRBV12-4,CASSLGKGGPEEQYF,TGTGCCAGCAGTTTAGGGAAGGGTGGCCCGGAGGAGCAGTACTTC
TRBD2,NA,TRBJ2-1,TRBV5-6,CASSLGTSEGEQFF,TGTGCCAGCAGCTTGGGGACTAGCGAGGGTGAGCAGTTCTTC
NA,NA,TRBJ2-2,TRBV7-2,CASSLAQAWELFF,TGTGCCAGCAGCTTAGCGCAAGCCTGGGAGCTGTTTTTT
NA,many,TRBJ1-1,TRBV29-1,CSGREWGNTEAFF,TGCAGCGGCAGGGAGTGGGGGAACACTGAAGCTTTCTTT
NA,NA,TRBJ2-6,TRBV2,CASSRGAPGANVLTF,TGTGCCAGCAGTCGAGGCGCCCCTGGGGCCAACGTCCTGACTTTC